The T cell receptor beta chain described here comes from a study of identical twins. Whole-study results and caveats: Surplus twin overlap in beta out-of-frame sequences was less pronounced.

Details on this clonotype: Its antigen is not known.

TCRdb re-called the 5' RACE reads through MiXCR, storing one row per CDR3 protein. The table shows roughly 500,000 distinct CDR3 sequences, with roughly a fifth occurring only once. Separately, the same data were catalogued under a study of T cells expressing NK-cell markers. This second study notes: TCR beta repertoires came from sorted CD3+CD56+NKG2C+, CD3+CD56+NKG2C- and CD3+CD56-NKG2C+ T cells. In several experiments, sorting was confined to alpha-beta TCR T cells through use of an anti-gamma-delta TCR antibody.

The source of this sequence is a woman aged 18-29 years in good health. Material for sequencing was CD4+ T cells sorted from blood.

The CDR3 sequence is CASTSRRGDTEAFF. DNA of the CDR3: TGTGCCAGCACTTCCCGTCGAGGGGACACTGAAGCTTTCTTT. The chain carries TRBV12-3 or TRBV12-4 and TRBJ1-1, with a weak D call TRBD1 (5 bases). The CDR3 is 14 amino acids. V dropped 7 bases and J dropped 3 bases, with 15 bases sitting between them.